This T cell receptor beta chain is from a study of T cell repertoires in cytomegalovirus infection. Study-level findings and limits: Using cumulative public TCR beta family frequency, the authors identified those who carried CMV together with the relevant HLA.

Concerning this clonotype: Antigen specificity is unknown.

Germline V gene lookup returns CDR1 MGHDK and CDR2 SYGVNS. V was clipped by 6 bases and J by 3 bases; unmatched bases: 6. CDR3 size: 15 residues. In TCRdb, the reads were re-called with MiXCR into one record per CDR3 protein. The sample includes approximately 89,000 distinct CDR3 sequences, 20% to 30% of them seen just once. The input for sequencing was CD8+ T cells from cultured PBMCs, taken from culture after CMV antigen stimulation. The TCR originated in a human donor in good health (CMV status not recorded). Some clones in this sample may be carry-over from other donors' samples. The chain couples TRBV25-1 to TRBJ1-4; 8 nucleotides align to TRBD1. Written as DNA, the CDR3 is TGTGCCAGCAGCCACGGACAGGGATCTAATGAAAAACTGTTTTTT. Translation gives CASSHGQGSNEKLFF.